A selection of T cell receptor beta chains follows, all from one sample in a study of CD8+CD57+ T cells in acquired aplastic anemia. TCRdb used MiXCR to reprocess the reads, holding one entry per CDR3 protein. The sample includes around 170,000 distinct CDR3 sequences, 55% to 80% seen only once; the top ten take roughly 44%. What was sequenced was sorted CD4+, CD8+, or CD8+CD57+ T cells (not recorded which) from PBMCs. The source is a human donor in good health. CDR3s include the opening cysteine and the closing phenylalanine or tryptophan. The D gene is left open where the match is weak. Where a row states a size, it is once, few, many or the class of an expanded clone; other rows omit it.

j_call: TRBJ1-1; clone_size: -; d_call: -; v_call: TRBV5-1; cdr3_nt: TGCGCCAGCAGCTTGGCCGGGGGGGAGGTGAACACTGAAGCTTTCTTT; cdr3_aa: CASSLAGGEVNTEAFF
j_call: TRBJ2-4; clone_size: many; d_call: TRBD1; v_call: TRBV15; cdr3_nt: TGTGCCACCAGCAGCGACAGGGGGCCTAGCATTCAGTACTTC; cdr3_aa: CATSSDRGPSIQYF
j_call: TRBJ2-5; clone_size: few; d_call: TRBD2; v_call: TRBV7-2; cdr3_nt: TGTGCCAGCAGCCCGACGGGACTAGCGGGAGGAACGGAGACCCAGTACTTC; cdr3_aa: CASSPTGLAGGTETQYF
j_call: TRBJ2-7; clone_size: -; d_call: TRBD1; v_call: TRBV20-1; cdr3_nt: TGCAGTGCTAGATCCAGGGGGCGGCTCGAGCAGTACTTC; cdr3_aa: CSARSRGRLEQYF
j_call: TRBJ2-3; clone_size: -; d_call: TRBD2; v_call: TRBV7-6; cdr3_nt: TGTGCCAGCAGCTTATTGGGACTAGCGGGCACAGATACGCAGTATTTT; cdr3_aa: CASSLLGLAGTDTQYF
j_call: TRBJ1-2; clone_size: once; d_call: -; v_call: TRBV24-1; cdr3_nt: TGTGCCACCAGTGATCCGGGACCCAACTATGGCTACACCTTC; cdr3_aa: CATSDPGPNYGYTF
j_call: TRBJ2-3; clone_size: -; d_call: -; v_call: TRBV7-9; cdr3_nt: TGTGCCAGCAGCTTAGGTCAGGGGTCGCAGTATTTT; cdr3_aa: CASSLGQGSQYF
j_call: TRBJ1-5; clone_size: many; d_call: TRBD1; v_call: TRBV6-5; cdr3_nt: TGTGCCAGCAGTTCCAGACAGGGCGATCAGCCCCAGCATTTT; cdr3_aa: CASSSRQGDQPQHF
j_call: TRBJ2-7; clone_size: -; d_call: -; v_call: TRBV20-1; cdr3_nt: TGCAGTGCTAGAGTGGGAGGCCACGAGCAGTACTTC; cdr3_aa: CSARVGGHEQYF
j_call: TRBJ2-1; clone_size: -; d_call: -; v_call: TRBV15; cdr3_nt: TGTGCCACCAGCAGAGATCAGGGACGTAGAAATGAGCAGTTCTTC; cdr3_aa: CATSRDQGRRNEQFF
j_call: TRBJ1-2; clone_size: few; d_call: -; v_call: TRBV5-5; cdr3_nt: TGTGCCAGCAGCTCCGGACACGGTAGATATGGCTACACCTTC; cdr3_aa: CASSSGHGRYGYTF
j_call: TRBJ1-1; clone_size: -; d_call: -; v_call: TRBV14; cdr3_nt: TGTGCCAGCAGCCAAGCGACTGAAGCTTTCTTT; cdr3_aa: CASSQATEAFF
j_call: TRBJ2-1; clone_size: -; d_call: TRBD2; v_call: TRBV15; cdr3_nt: TGTGCCACCAGCAGCCCAACTAGCGGTTCCTACAATGAGCAGTTCTTC; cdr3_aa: CATSSPTSGSYNEQFF
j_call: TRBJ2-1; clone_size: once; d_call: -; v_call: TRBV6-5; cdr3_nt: TGTGCCAGCAGTTACTCGAATTCTAGGAGTCACATTGAGCAGTTCTTC; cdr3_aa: CASSYSNSRSHIEQFF
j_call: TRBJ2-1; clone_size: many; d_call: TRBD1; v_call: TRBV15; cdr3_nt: TGTGCCACGTCCGGGACAGGCTCCTACAATGAGCAGTTCTTC; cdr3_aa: CATSGTGSYNEQFF
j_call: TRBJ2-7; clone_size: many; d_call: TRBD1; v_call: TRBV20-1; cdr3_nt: TGCAGTGCTAGACCTCGGGACAGCGGTCGTTACGAGCAGTACTTC; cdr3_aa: CSARPRDSGRYEQYF
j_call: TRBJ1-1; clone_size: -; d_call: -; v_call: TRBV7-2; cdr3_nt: TGTGCCAGCAGCTTAGCGGGACTCCTGAACACTGAAGCTTTCTTT; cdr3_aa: CASSLAGLLNTEAFF